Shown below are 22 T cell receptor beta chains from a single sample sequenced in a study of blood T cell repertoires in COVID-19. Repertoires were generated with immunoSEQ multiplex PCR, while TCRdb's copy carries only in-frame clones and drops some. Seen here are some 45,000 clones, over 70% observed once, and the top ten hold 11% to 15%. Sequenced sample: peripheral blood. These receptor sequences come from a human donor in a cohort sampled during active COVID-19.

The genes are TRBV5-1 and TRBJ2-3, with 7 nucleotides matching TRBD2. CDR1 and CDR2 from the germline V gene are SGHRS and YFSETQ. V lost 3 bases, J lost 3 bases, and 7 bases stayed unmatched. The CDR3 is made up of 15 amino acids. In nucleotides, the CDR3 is TGCGCCAGCAGCTCCTTAGCGGGTGGGACAGATACGCAGTATTTT. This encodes CASSSLAGGTDTQYF. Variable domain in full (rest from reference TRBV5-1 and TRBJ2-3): KAGVTQTPRYLIKTRGQQVTLSCSPISGHRSVSWYQQTPGQGLQFLFEYFSETQRNKGNFPGRFSGRQFSNSRSEMNVSTLELGDSALYLCASSSLAGGTDTQYFGPGTRLTVL.

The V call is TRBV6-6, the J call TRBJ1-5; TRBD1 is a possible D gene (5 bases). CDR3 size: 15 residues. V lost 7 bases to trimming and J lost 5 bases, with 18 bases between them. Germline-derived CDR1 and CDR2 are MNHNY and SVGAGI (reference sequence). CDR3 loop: CASTPGGGEDQPQHF. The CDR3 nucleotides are TGTGCCAGCACCCCGGGGGGGGGAGAGGATCAGCCCCAGCATTTT.

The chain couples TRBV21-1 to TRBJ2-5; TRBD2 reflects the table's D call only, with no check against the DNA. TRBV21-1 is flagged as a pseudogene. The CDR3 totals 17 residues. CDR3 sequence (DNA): TGTGCCAGGAAAGATCTGGTTTCAAGGGGAGGGAAAGAGACCCAGTACTTC. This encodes CARKDLVSRGGKETQYF.

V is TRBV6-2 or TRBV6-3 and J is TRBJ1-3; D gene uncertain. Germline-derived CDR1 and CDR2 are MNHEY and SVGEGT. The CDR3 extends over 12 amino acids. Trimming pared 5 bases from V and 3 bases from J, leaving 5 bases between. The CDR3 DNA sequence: TGTGCCAGCAGTACTTTTGGAAACACCATATATTTT. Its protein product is CASSTFGNTIYF.

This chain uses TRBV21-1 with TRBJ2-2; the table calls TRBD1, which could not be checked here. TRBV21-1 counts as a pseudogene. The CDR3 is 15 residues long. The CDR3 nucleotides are TGTGCCAGCAGCTTCGACAGGGGCCCTACCGGGGAGCTGTTTTTT. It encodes CASSFDRGPTGELFF.

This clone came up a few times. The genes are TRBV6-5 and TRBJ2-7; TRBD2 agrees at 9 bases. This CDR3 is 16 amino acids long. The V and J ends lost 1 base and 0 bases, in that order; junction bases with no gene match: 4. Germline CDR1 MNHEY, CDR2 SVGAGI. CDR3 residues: CASSYWGGRVSYEQYF. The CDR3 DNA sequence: TGTGCCAGCAGTTACTGGGGCGGGAGGGTCTCCTACGAGCAGTACTTC.

CDR3 sequence: CASGPATSGNYNEQFF. Here the CDR3 DNA reads TGCGCCAGTGGCCCCGCAACTAGCGGGAATTACAATGAGCAGTTCTTC. The J gene is TRBJ2-1, the V gene TRBV10-1; 10 nucleotides match TRBD2. This CDR3 has 16 residues. Germline CDR1 reads WNHNN; CDR2 reads SYGVQD (reference sequence). J was trimmed by 4 bases and V by 9 bases; bases with no gene match: 12.

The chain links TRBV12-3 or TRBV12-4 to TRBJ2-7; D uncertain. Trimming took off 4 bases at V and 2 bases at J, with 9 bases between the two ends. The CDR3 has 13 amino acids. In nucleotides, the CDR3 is TGTGCCAGCAGTTCACCCCGAGCCTACGAGCAGTACTTC. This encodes CASSSPRAYEQYF.

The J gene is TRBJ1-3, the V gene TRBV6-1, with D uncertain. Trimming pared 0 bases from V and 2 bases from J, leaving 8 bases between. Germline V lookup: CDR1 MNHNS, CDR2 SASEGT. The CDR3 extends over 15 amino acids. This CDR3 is CASSEAGGTGNTIYF. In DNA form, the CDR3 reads TGTGCCAGCAGTGAAGCAGGCGGTACTGGAAACACCATATATTTT.

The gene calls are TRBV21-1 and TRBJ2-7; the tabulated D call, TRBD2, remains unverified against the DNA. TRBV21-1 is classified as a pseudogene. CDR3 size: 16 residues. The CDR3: CASSNSLAGGRYEQYF. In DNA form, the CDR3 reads TGTGCCAGCAGCAACTCTCTAGCGGGAGGACGGTACGAGCAGTACTTC.

CDR3 amino acids: CASSPGGKTEAFF. The CDR3 DNA reads TGTGCCAGCTCACCCGGCGGGAAAACTGAAGCTTTCTTT. The chain carries TRBV18 and TRBJ1-1, with no clear D. Germline V gene lookup returns CDR1 KGHSH and CDR2 LQKENI. V was cut by 3 bases and J by 5 bases, with 10 bases left in between. This CDR3 has 13 residues.

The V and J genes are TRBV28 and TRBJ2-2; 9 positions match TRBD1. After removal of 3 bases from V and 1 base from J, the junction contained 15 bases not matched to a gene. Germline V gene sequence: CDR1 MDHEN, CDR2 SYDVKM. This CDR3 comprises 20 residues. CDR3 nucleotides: TGTGCCAGCAGTTTCCTCCGGGGGACAGGGACAAAAATGAACACCGGGGAGCTGTTTTTT. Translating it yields CASSFLRGTGTKMNTGELFF.

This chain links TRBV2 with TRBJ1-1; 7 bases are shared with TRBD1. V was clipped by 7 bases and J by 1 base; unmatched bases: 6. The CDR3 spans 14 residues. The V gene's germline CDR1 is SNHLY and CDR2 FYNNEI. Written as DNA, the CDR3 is TGTGCCAGCACCCTGGGGACAGAGAACACTGAAGCTTTCTTT. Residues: CASTLGTENTEAFF.

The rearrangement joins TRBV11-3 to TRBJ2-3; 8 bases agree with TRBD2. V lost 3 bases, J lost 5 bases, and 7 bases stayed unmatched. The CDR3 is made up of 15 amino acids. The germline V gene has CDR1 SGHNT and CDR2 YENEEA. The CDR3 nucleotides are TGTGCCAGCAGCTTCGGTACGGGAGGGCGAGATACGCAGTATTTT. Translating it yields CASSFGTGGRDTQYF.

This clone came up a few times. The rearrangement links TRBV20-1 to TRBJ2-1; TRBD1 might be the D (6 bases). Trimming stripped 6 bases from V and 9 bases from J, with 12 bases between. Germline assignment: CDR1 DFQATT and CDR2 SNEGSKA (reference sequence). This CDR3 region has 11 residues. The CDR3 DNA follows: TGCAGTGCGCAACAGGGACCTGAGCAGTTCTTC. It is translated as CSAQQGPEQFF.

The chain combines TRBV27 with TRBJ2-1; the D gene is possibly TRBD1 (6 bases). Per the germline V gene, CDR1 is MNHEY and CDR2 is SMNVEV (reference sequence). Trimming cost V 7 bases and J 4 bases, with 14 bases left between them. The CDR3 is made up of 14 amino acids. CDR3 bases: TGTGCCAGCAAAGGACAGCTCCTATACAATGAGCAGTTCTTC. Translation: CASKGQLLYNEQFF.

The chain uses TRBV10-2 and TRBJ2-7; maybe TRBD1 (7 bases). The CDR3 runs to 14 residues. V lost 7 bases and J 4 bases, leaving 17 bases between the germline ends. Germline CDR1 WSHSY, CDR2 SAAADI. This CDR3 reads CASTRQGGLYEQYF. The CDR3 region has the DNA TGCGCCAGCACCCGACAGGGAGGTCTGTACGAGCAGTACTTC.

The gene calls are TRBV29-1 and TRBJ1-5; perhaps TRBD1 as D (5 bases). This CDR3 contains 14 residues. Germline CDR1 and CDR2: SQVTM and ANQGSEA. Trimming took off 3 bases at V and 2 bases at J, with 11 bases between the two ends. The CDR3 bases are TGCAGCGTTGAGGGAGGGGCGGGCAATCAGCCCCAGCATTTT. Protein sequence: CSVEGGAGNQPQHF.

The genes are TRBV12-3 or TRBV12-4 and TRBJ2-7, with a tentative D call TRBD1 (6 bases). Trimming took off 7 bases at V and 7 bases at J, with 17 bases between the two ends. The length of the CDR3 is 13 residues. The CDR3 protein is CASTRDTAIEQYF. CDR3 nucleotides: TGTGCCAGCACCAGGGACACCGCAATTGAGCAGTACTTC.

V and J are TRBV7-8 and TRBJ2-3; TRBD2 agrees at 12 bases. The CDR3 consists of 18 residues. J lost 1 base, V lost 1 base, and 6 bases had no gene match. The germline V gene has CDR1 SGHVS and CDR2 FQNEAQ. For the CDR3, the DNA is TGTGCCAGCAGCTTAGACCATCTAGCGGGAGGGGGCACAGATACGCAGTATTTT. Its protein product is CASSLDHLAGGGTDTQYF.

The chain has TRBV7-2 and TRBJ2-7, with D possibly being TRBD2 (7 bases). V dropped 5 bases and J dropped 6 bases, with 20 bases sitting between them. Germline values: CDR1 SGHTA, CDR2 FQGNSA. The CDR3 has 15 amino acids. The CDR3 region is CASSPAGHGLREQYF. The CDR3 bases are TGTGCCAGCAGCCCAGCGGGACACGGTCTTCGCGAGCAGTACTTC.

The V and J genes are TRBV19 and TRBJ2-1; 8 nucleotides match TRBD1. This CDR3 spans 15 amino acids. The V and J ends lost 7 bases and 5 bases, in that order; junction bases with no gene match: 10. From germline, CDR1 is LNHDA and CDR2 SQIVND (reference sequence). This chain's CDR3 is CASTLPGGSHNEQFF. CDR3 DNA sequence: TGTGCCAGTACCCTCCCAGGGGGCAGCCACAATGAGCAGTTCTTC.